This T cell receptor beta chain emerged from a study of cytomegalovirus exposure and HLA in healthy donors. Here immunoSEQ multiplex PCR was the method, and the copy in TCRdb shows in-frame clones only, minus some. The profile shows almost 200,000 clones, around 80% of them singletons. Germline values: CDR1 SGHTA, CDR2 FQGTGA. CDR3 length: 16 amino acids. V lost 5 bases and J 2 bases, leaving 15 bases between the germline ends. The rearrangement joins TRBV7-3 to TRBJ2-2; D not resolved. Sequencing was done on a sample of PBMCs. This clonotype was sampled from a woman aged 30 to 39 in good health and CMV-seronegative. Here the CDR3 DNA reads TGTGCCAGCAGCCCCTCTTATCCCACTAACACCGGGGAGCTGTTTTTT. Protein sequence: CASSPSYPTNTGELFF.